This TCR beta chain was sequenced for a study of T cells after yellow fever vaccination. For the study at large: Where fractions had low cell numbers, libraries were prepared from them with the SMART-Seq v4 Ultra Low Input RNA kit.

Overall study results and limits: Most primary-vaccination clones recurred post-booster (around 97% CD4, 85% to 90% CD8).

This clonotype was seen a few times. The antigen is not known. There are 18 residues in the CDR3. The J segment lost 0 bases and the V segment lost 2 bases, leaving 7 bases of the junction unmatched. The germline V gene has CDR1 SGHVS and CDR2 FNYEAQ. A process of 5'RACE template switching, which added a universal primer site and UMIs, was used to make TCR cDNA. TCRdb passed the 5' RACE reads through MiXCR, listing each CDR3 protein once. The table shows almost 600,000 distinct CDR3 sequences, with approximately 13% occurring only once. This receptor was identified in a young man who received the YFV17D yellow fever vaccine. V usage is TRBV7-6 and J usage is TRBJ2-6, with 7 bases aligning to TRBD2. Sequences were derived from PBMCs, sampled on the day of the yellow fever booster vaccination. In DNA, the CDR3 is TGTGCCAGCAGCTTATATCTAGCGGAATACTCTGGGGCCAACGTCCTGACTTTC. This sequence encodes CASSLYLAEYSGANVLTF.